This TCR beta chain was recorded in a study of T cell responses to AZD1222 COVID-19 vaccine. Profiled with immunoSEQ multiplex PCR; TCRdb holds only in-frame clones, not every one. The data hold more than 85,000 clones, with about 88% observed a single time. The V gene lost 1 base and the J gene lost 0 bases, with 1 base spanning the gap. Per the germline V gene, CDR1 is SQVTM and CDR2 is ANQGSEA. CDR3 size: 12 residues. Study conclusions and caveats: Clonal diversity may have been underestimated in mostly white British donors.

For this clone: Its cognate antigen is unknown.

The sequenced sample was peripheral blood, obtained 28 days after the second AZD1222 dose. The sequence was collected from an adult who received the AZD1222 COVID-19 vaccine. The rearrangement uses TRBV29-1 and TRBJ1-3; the D is unclear. CDR3: CSVEASGNTIYF. The CDR3 DNA follows: TGCAGCGTTGAAGCCTCTGGAAACACCATATATTTT.